This T cell receptor (beta chain) derives from a study of tumor and adjacent non-tumor tissue in lung cancer. Study-wide results and limits: Compared with tumor, normal lung showed significantly lower TCR diversity. Normal lung showed higher cumulative top 100 clone frequency than tumor.

This sample's RNA came from whole unsorted tissue. The CDR3 is 14 amino acids. Trimming took off 4 bases at V and 8 bases at J, with 16 bases between the two ends. Germline loops: CDR1 SGHRS, CDR2 YFSETQ. The library came from three nested PCR rounds adapted from ARM-PCR protocols. TCRdb re-analysed the multiplex PCR reads in MiXCR, keeping a single row per CDR3 protein. The data hold 120,000 to 150,000 distinct CDR3 sequences, with around 61% observed a single time. Remarks on this clonotype: Its target is unknown.

The sequenced sample consisted of lung tumor tissue. The sequence was obtained from a man aged 55 to 70 with small cell lung cancer. This chain connects TRBV5-1 to TRBJ2-1, with D unclear. CDR3 residues: CASSRGRVADEQFF. DNA for the CDR3: TGCGCCAGCAGCCGAGGCCGAGTAGCCGATGAGCAGTTCTTC.